The 5 T cell receptor beta chains presented below share a single source sample, sequenced in a study of T cell responses to AZD1222 COVID-19 vaccine. Assay: immunoSEQ multiplex PCR; the TCRdb copy retains only in-frame clones and omits some. The table records fewer than 110,000 clones, less than 95% of them present only once. Material: peripheral blood, obtained on day 0 of AZD1222 vaccination. Source of these receptors: an adult in good health.

The V gene is TRBV5-1, the J gene TRBJ1-2, with D hard to call. The CDR3 is made up of 12 amino acids. Germline-derived CDR1 and CDR2 are SGHRS and YFSETQ. Trimming removed 0 bases from V and 8 bases from J, with 8 bases in between. This CDR3 is CASSLDQRGYTF. The DNA for the CDR3 is TGCGCCAGCAGCTTGGACCAGCGGGGCTACACCTTC.

The rearrangement joins TRBV2 to TRBJ2-1, with a tentative D call TRBD1 (5 bases). Trimming cost V 6 bases and J 2 bases, with 14 bases left between them. There are 15 residues in the CDR3. Germline CDR1 and CDR2: SNHLY and FYNNEI. CDR3 nucleotides: TGTGCCAGCAGGCGAGGCAGGGCTACCTACAATGAGCAGTTCTTC. It yields the protein CASRRGRATYNEQFF. Together with reference TRBV2 and TRBJ2-1, the CDR3 gives the full variable domain: EPEVTQTPSHQVTQMGQEVILRCVPISNHLYFYWYRQILGQKVEFLVSFYNNEISEKSEIFDDQFSVERPDGSNFTLKIRSTKLEDSAMYFCASRRGRATYNEQFFGPGTRLTVL.

The J gene is TRBJ2-1, the V gene TRBV4-2; possible D gene TRBD2, 6 bases. Trimming stripped 2 bases from V and 4 bases from J, with 12 bases between. The CDR3 sequence is 15 residues long. CDR1 LGHNA and CDR2 YNFKEQ come from the germline V gene. The CDR3 region is CASSQTGGLYNEQFF. CDR3 nucleotides: TGTGCCAGCAGCCAAACAGGAGGGCTTTACAATGAGCAGTTCTTC.

The chain employs TRBV4-3 and TRBJ2-1; 7 bases line up with TRBD1. The CDR3 is 18 amino acids. V lost 4 bases, J lost 0 bases, and 12 bases stayed unmatched. Germline V gene data show CDR1 as LGHNA and CDR2 as YSLEER. In DNA, the CDR3 is TGCGCCAGCAGCCGCAAGTTAGGGGGCCTAAGCTCCTACAATGAGCAGTTCTTC. Encoded protein: CASSRKLGGLSSYNEQFF.

The chain couples TRBV19 to TRBJ2-2; D is uncertain. Germline V CDR1 and CDR2: LNHDA, SQIVND (reference sequence). The CDR3 sequence is 14 residues long. The V end lost 6 bases, the J end lost 1 base, and 9 bases lay between the germline ends. For the CDR3, the DNA is TGTGCCAGTAGAGTCTCGCAGAACACCGGGGAGCTGTTTTTT. Translation gives CASRVSQNTGELFF.